This entry describes one TCR beta chain. Its antigen is currently unknown. This sample is drawn from a study of cytomegalovirus exposure and HLA in healthy donors. Researchers ran the PCR with 60 Vbeta and 13 Jbeta primers. TCRdb keeps only in-frame clones here, not all; method: immunoSEQ multiplex PCR. This sample contains about 200,000 clones. Study-wide points: In a later analysis, TCR beta V- and J-gene trimming showed a link to a missense DCLRE1C variant.

This CDR3 has 15 amino acids. The germline CDR1 and CDR2 sequences are SGHTA and FQGNSA. The trim removed 7 bases at V and 1 base at J, leaving 7 bases unmatched. Sequenced input: PBMCs. The TCR comes from a young man in good health and CMV-seronegative. The gene calls are TRBV7-2 and TRBJ2-5; 9 bases are shared with TRBD1. CDR3 bases: TGTGCCAGCACCAGGGACAGGGCCCCCCAAGAGACCCAGTACTTC. It is translated as CASTRDRAPQETQYF.